The 22 T cell receptor beta chains in this list originate from one sample, sequenced in a study of molecular identifiers for immune sequencing clone quantification. In TCRdb, the PCR reads were re-called with MiXCR into one record per CDR3 protein. The sample has around 480,000 distinct CDR3 sequences, approximately 25% seen once. The specimen was naive CD8+ T cells from blood, with Jurkat cell RNA spiked in. Subset: FACS-sorted CD8+CD4-CCR7+CD45RA+ naive T cells. The receptors were gathered from a human donor in good health. Some libraries in this study had Jurkat cell RNA spiked in.

V is TRBV28 and J is TRBJ2-2, with D tentatively TRBD1 (5 bases). Trimming cost V 4 bases and J 10 bases, with 10 bases left between them. CDR3 length: 12 amino acids. Germline CDR1 and CDR2: MDHEN and SYDVKM. CDR3 coding DNA: TGTGCCAGCAGTTGGGGCTCCGTGGAGCTGTTTTTT. This translates into CASSWGSVELFF.

In its sample, this clonotype was seen many times. The chain employs TRBV5-8 and TRBJ1-1, with no clear D. Germline V gene data show CDR1 as SGHTS and CDR2 as YDEGEE. Trimming cost V 2 bases and J 1 base, with 9 bases left between them. The CDR3 is 14 residues long. The CDR3 sequence is CASSLVWGNTEAFF. DNA for the CDR3: TGTGCCAGCAGCTTAGTCTGGGGGAACACTGAAGCTTTCTTT.

A remark on this clonotype: Germline and junction disagree at one end, which may indicate a read error. This chain uses TRBV7-9 with TRBJ1-1, with D perhaps TRBD1 (5 bases). Germline CDR1 is SEHNR and CDR2 is FQNEAQ (reference sequence). The CDR3 is made up of 12 amino acids. CDR3 nucleotide sequence: TGTGCCAGCAGCTTCCCCGGGACTGAAGCTCTCTTT. It translates to CASSFPGTEALF.

This chain joins TRBV6-5 and TRBJ1-1; possibly TRBD1 for D (6 bases). Trimming left V 7 bases short and J 1 base short, with 16 bases between. Germline V lookup: CDR1 MNHEY, CDR2 SVGAGI. This CDR3 spans 15 amino acids. The CDR3 nucleotides read TGTGCCAGCAATCGGGACATACCGGGGAACACTGAAGCTTTCTTT. It codes for CASNRDIPGNTEAFF.

This clonotype was seen only a few times. V and J are TRBV7-9 and TRBJ2-2, with a weak D call TRBD2 (7 bases). The CDR3 loop spans 15 amino acids. CDR1 is SEHNR, CDR2 FQNEAQ, per germline (reference sequence). The V gene lost 2 bases and the J gene lost 5 bases, with 12 bases spanning the gap. Here the CDR3 DNA reads TGTGCCAGCAGCTTATTGGGGGGGCTGACCGGGGAGCTGTTTTTT. Its protein product is CASSLLGGLTGELFF. Drawing the rest from reference TRBV7-9 and TRBJ2-2, the complete variable domain is DTGVSQNPRHKITKRGQNVTFRCDPISEHNRLYWYRQTLGQGPEFLTYFQNEAQLEKSRLLSDRFSAERPKGSFSTLEIQRTEQGDSAMYLCASSLLGGLTGELFFGEGSRLTVL.

The chain combines TRBV12-3 or TRBV12-4 with TRBJ2-1; the D gene is possibly TRBD1 (5 bases). Trimming took 4 bases from V and 15 from J, leaving 22 bases between them. The CDR3 is 14 amino acids. The CDR3 here is CASSSARKGIGRFF. The CDR3 region has the DNA TGTGCCAGCAGTTCGGCCCGCAAGGGGATCGGGCGGTTCTTC.

This clonotype was seen many times. The V gene is TRBV28, the J gene TRBJ2-7, with TRBD1 matching 7 bases. The CDR3 covers 15 residues. After removal of 6 bases from V and 0 bases from J, the junction contained 8 bases not matched to a gene. Germline V gene sequence: CDR1 MDHEN, CDR2 SYDVKM. The CDR3 DNA follows: TGTGCCAGCAGCGTAGTCGGGACAGCCTCCTACGAGCAGTACTTC. It translates to CASSVVGTASYEQYF.

This clonotype was seen only once. Relative to the germline gene, one junction end is altered; a read error may explain this. The V call is TRBV3-1, the J call TRBJ2-7, with TRBD1 matching over 7 bases. The CDR3 totals 15 residues. Germline CDR1 reads LGHDT; CDR2 reads YNNKEL (reference sequence). CDR3 loop: CANSQDLGQLYEQYF. The CDR3 region has the DNA TGTGCCAACAGCCAAGATCTGGGACAGTTATACGAGCAGTACTTC.

The chain recombines TRBV7-2 with TRBJ2-3; D ambiguous. The J call may be mistaken, given a closer DNA end match to TRBJ1-5. Looked up from germline, CDR1 is SGHTA and CDR2 is FQGNSA. The CDR3 runs to 13 residues. The CDR3 here is CASSLKNTDTQHF. The CDR3 DNA follows: TGTGCCAGCAGCTTAAAAAACACAGATACGCAGCATTTT.

The CDR3 spells CASSLAPGAGGYTF. CDR3 in DNA: TGTGCCAGCAGCTTAGCGCCAGGAGCGGGCGGCTACACCTTC. This chain uses TRBV7-9 with TRBJ1-2; D is unresolved. This CDR3 has 14 amino acids. Trimming removed 0 bases at V and 8 bases at J, with 13 bases between. Germline loops: CDR1 SEHNR, CDR2 FQNEAQ (reference sequence).

The gene calls are TRBV10-1 and TRBJ2-3; 7 bases line up with TRBD1. Unmatched junction bases numbered 5, after V lost 2 bases and J lost 3 bases. Germline lookup yields CDR1 WNHNN and CDR2 SYGVQD (reference sequence). The CDR3 has 15 amino acids. The CDR3 DNA reads TGCGCCAGCAGTGAGGAGACAGGGCTAACAGATACGCAGTATTTT. Its protein product is CASSEETGLTDTQYF.

This chain connects TRBV4-3 to TRBJ1-2; a possible D gene is TRBD1 (5 bases). This CDR3 is 17 amino acids long. V shed 1 base and J shed 1 base, with 16 bases lying between them. Germline CDR1 reads LGHNA; CDR2 reads YSLEER. The CDR3 is CASSQVEKGADNYGYTF. DNA of the CDR3: TGCGCCAGCAGCCAAGTGGAGAAAGGGGCAGATAACTATGGCTACACCTTC.

This clonotype appeared a few times. The chain has TRBV19 and TRBJ1-2; D is ambiguous. The CDR3 length is 15 residues. Germline-derived CDR1 and CDR2 are LNHDA and SQIVND (reference sequence). V was cut by 5 bases and J by 9 bases, with 22 bases left in between. The CDR3 DNA reads as TGTGCCAGTAGTGCCCCCTATTCCTACGTATGGAGCTACACCTTC. Translating it yields CASSAPYSYVWSYTF. Full variable domain (missing parts from reference TRBV19 and TRBJ1-2): DGGITQSPKYLFRKEGQNVTLSCEQNLNHDAMYWYRQDPGQGLRLIYYSQIVNDFQKGDIAEGYSVSREKKESFPLTVTSAQKNPTAFYLCASSAPYSYVWSYTFGSGTRLTVV.

This clonotype was observed a handful of times. The V call is TRBV27, the J call TRBJ2-7; D gene ambiguous. V gave up 6 bases and J gave up 5 bases, with 8 bases separating them. The V gene's germline CDR1 is MNHEY and CDR2 SMNVEV (reference sequence). This CDR3 has 11 residues. CDR3 sequence reads: CASRSWNEQYF. CDR3 coding DNA: TGTGCCAGCAGGTCATGGAACGAGCAGTACTTC.

The chain joins TRBV20-1 to TRBJ1-1, with a tentative D call TRBD1 (5 bases). Per germline, CDR1 DFQATT and CDR2 SNEGSKA (reference sequence). V was pared by 5 bases and J by 2 bases, with 12 bases between. The CDR3 has 13 amino acids. Here the CDR3 DNA reads TGCAGTGCTCTAGACAGCGATAACACTGAAGCTTTCTTT. Its translation is CSALDSDNTEAFF.

A few counts support this clonotype. CDR3 region: CSARAAWSNTGELFF. CDR3 DNA sequence: TGCAGTGCTAGAGCGGCCTGGTCGAACACCGGGGAGCTGTTTTTT. The J gene is TRBJ2-2, the V gene TRBV20-1; D uncertain. Germline CDR1 DFQATT, CDR2 SNEGSKA (reference sequence). This CDR3 region has 15 residues. The V and J ends lost 1 base and 0 bases respectively, with 9 bases between them.

This sequence joins TRBV7-9 and TRBJ2-7, with D possibly being TRBD1 (6 bases). The V gene lost 5 bases and the J gene lost 1 base, with 12 bases spanning the gap. Germline CDR1 reads SEHNR; CDR2 reads FQNEAQ (reference sequence). The CDR3 has 14 residues. CDR3 loop: CASSPDRESYEQYF. The CDR3 DNA is TGTGCCAGCAGCCCGGACAGAGAATCCTACGAGCAGTACTTC.

This clonotype was counted only a few times. The genes are TRBV19 and TRBJ2-7; a weak D match, TRBD2 (6 bases). Trimming pared 5 bases from V and 6 bases from J, leaving 14 bases between. Germline CDR1 reads LNHDA; CDR2 reads SQIVND (reference sequence). This CDR3 is 13 amino acids long. CDR3 DNA sequence: TGTGCCAGTAGTCCGACTAGTTTCAGCGAGCAGTACTTC. Amino acid sequence: CASSPTSFSEQYF.

The genes are TRBV14 and TRBJ2-7, with 7 bases that match TRBD2. Germline V lookup: CDR1 SGHDN, CDR2 FVKESK. The CDR3 runs to 17 residues. After removal of 0 bases from V and 0 bases from J, the junction contained 8 bases not matched to a gene. CDR3 residues: CASSQDRSGEPSYEQYF. Written as DNA, the CDR3 is TGTGCCAGCAGCCAAGATCGAAGCGGGGAACCCTCCTACGAGCAGTACTTC.

The chain couples TRBV11-2 to TRBJ2-3, with D maybe TRBD1 (5 bases). Germline CDR1 and CDR2: SGHAT and FQNNGV. Trimming stripped 4 bases from V and 2 bases from J, with 13 bases between. The CDR3 covers 15 residues. CDR3 sequence (DNA): TGTGCCAGCAGCTCGCGCGCAGGGCTCACAGATACGCAGTATTTT. Translation gives CASSSRAGLTDTQYF.

This clonotype was counted many times. The genes are TRBV7-2 and TRBJ2-7; D uncertain. Germline assignment: CDR1 SGHTA and CDR2 FQGNSA. Trimming took off 3 bases at V and 7 bases at J, with 10 bases between the two ends. The CDR3 totals 12 residues. The CDR3: CASSLRSDEQYF. Here the CDR3 DNA reads TGTGCCAGCAGCTTGAGGTCGGATGAGCAGTACTTC.

The table lists this clonotype with a few counts. The chain employs TRBV29-1 and TRBJ1-2; a possible D gene is TRBD1 (5 bases). The germline V gene has CDR1 SQVTM and CDR2 ANQGSEA. Trimming took off 1 base at V and 3 bases at J, with 12 bases between the two ends. CDR3 size: 14 residues. Written as DNA, the CDR3 is TGCAGCGTTGAAGTGGGCAGGGTCGACTATGGCTACACCTTC. Encoded protein: CSVEVGRVDYGYTF.